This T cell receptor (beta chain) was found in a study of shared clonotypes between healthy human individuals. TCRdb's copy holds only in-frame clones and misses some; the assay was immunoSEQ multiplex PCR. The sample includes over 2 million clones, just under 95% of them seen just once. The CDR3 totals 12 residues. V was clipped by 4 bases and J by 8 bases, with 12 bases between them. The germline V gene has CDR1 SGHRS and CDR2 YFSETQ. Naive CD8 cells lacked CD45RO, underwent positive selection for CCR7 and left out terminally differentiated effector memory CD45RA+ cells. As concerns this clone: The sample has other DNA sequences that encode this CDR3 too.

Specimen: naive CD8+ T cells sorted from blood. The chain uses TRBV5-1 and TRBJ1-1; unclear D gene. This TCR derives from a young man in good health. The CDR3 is CASSLLGSEAFF. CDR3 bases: TGCGCCAGCAGCCTACTAGGATCAGAAGCTTTCTTT.